This TCR beta chain was captured in a study of preoperative IRX-2 immunotherapy in early breast cancer. This sample's treatment: preoperative locoregional IRX-2 cytokine immunotherapy. Patients received preoperative, locoregional IRX-2 cytokine immunotherapy in a phase Ib study. This CDR3 comprises 13 residues. The V end was cut by 7 bases, the J end by 4 bases, with 13 bases between. Germline assignment: CDR1 MDHEN and CDR2 SYDVKM. Method: immunoSEQ multiplex PCR; TCRdb's copy keeps in-frame clones and lacks some. Here the sample spans about 98,000 clones, 70% to 90% being singletons. The sequence came from a human donor with breast cancer. Sequenced material: tumor tissue, taken after IRX-2 immunotherapy. The chain joins TRBV28 to TRBJ1-2; D unresolved. The CDR3 region has the DNA TGTGCCAGCACCCCCGGGAGGTCCTATGGCTACACCTTC. Its translation is CASTPGRSYGYTF.